Listed below are T cell receptor beta chains from one sample, sequenced in a study of blood T cell repertoires in COVID-19. The repertoire was sequenced with immunoSEQ multiplex PCR; TCRdb's copy has only in-frame clones and lacks some. This table has about 240,000 clones, 82% appearing once. The sample taken for sequencing was peripheral blood. Receptors were obtained from a woman aged 60 to 75 with active or convalescent COVID-19. Each CDR3 is given with its conserved first and last residue. The order of the fields is J gene, clone size, D gene, V gene, CDR3 protein, CDR3 DNA. D genes are given only for firm matches. Only part of the rows carry a size: once, few, many, or a class if the clone is expanded.

TRBJ1-5 few . TRBV6-5 CASSYEERGQPQHF TGTGCCAGCAGTTACGAGGAGCGGGGGCAGCCCCAGCATTTT
TRBJ1-5 . TRBD1 TRBV6-6 CASSTILTGVRGFLDQPQHF TGTGCCAGCAGCACAATCCTAACAGGGGTGAGGGGATTTTTGGATCAGCCCCAGCATTTT
TRBJ1-4 few . TRBV5-1 CASSSPRGTSNEKLFF TGCGCCAGCAGTTCCCCCCGCGGGACGTCTAATGAAAAACTGTTTTTT
TRBJ1-2 . . TRBV11-2 CASSLGPKDMDYGYTF TGTGCCAGCAGCTTAGGTCCAAAGGACATGGACTATGGCTACACCTTC
TRBJ2-1 . . TRBV21-1 CASSKPTSGGDTEQFF TGTGCCAGCAGCAAACCTACTAGCGGGGGGGACACTGAGCAGTTCTTC
TRBJ2-1 many . TRBV7-8 CASSLDLNNEQFF TGTGCCAGCAGCTTAGACCTAAACAATGAGCAGTTCTTC
TRBJ2-1 . TRBD2 TRBV9 CASSALAGAYNEQFF TGTGCCAGCAGCGCTCTAGCGGGGGCTTACAATGAGCAGTTCTTC
TRBJ1-5 . . TRBV4-1 CASSLGLPEPQHF TGCGCCAGCAGTCTAGGTCTACCGGAGCCCCAGCATTTT
TRBJ1-3 once . TRBV7-8 CASSAGLSSGNTIYF TGTGCCAGCAGCGCCGGACTGAGCTCTGGAAACACCATATATTTT
TRBJ1-2 . . TRBV5-8 CASSLAPGFSYGYTF TGTGCCAGCAGCTTGGCCCCGGGGTTTAGCTATGGCTACACCTTC
TRBJ2-1 . . TRBV7-3 CASSFRGHNEQFF TGTGCCAGCAGCTTTCGGGGTCACAATGAGCAGTTCTTC
TRBJ1-6 . TRBD1 TRBV6-5 CASTRPSGGDSPLHF TGTGCCAGCACCCGACCCTCAGGGGGTGATTCACCCCTCCACTTT
TRBJ2-2 . TRBD1 TRBV19 CASSIPGQGAYGELFF TGTGCCAGTAGTATCCCCGGACAGGGGGCTTACGGGGAGCTGTTTTTT
TRBJ2-3 . TRBD2 TRBV4-1 CASSQDLKRGVLMKADTQYF TGCGCCAGCAGCCAAGATCTTAAGCGGGGGGTTCTCATGAAGGCAGATACGCAGTATTTT
TRBJ2-5 . TRBD2 TRBV19 CASSPPRLAGGPPETQYF TGTGCCAGTAGTCCTCCTCGACTAGCGGGGGGCCCCCCAGAGACCCAGTACTTC
TRBJ1-1 . . TRBV6-5 CASSKGVNTEAFF TGTGCCAGCTCGAAAGGGGTGAACACTGAAGCTTTCTTT
TRBJ1-6 few TRBD1 TRBV6-5 CASSTGTALDSPLHF TGTGCCAGCAGCACCGGGACAGCCCTCGATTCACCCCTCCACTTT
TRBJ2-1 . TRBD2 TRBV5-1 CASSLVSGVEQFF TGCGCCAGCAGCTTGGTTAGCGGGGTTGAGCAGTTCTTC
TRBJ2-1 few TRBD2 TRBV3-1/TRBV3-2 CASSRIGLAGATLYNEQFF TGTGCCAGCAGCCGAATAGGACTAGCGGGGGCCACACTTTACAATGAGCAGTTCTTC
TRBJ2-5 . TRBD2 TRBV7-9 CASSLALAGWETQYF TGTGCCAGCAGCTTAGCTCTAGCGGGGTGGGAGACCCAGTACTTC
TRBJ1-1 . . TRBV27 CASSLVRGNTEAFF TGTGCCAGCAGTTTAGTCAGGGGGAACACTGAAGCTTTCTTT
TRBJ1-1 . TRBD1 TRBV10-1 CASSWGDTTTGAEAFF TGCGCCAGCAGTTGGGGGGACACCACCACAGGGGCTGAAGCTTTCTTT
TRBJ1-1 . . TRBV29-1 CSVEDQAF TGCAGCGTTGAAGATCAGGCCTTT
TRBJ1-2 . TRBD1 TRBV4-3 CASSQAGTGGSGYTF TGCGCCAGCAGCCAAGCTGGGACAGGGGGCTCGGGCTACACCTTC
TRBJ1-2 . TRBD1 TRBV2 CASSEEGQVVFHGYTF TGTGCCAGCAGTGAAGAGGGACAGGTGGTATTCCATGGCTACACCTTC
TRBJ2-5 few . TRBV7-8 CASSSGLLETQYF TGTGCCAGCAGCTCGGGACTCTTGGAGACCCAGTACTTC
TRBJ2-1 . . TRBV19 CASSAYTPIDHEQFF TGTGCCAGTAGCGCCTATACTCCCATTGATCATGAGCAGTTCTTC
TRBJ1-4 once . TRBV7-9 CASSFATDFDEKLFF TGTGCCAGCAGCTTCGCGACAGATTTTGATGAAAAACTGTTTTTT
TRBJ2-1 . TRBD2 TRBV6-5 CASRKRGDNEQFF TGTGCCAGCAGAAAGCGGGGGGACAATGAGCAGTTCTTC
TRBJ2-1 . . TRBV6-1 CASSEEQGLYNEQFF TGTGCCAGCAGTGAAGAACAGGGATTATACAATGAGCAGTTCTTC